The TCR beta chain under discussion was sequenced for a study of cytomegalovirus exposure and HLA in healthy donors. General observations from the study: Later work showed greater clonal expansion in HLA-associated TCR beta chains than in equally common others. Most of the TCR beta V segments (in an earlier analysis) were productive either about 87% or about 30% of the time. Sequencing likely produced, as an artifact, a cluster of highly shared sequence variants.

Healthy donors of bone marrow made up the group. The CDR3 totals 12 residues. V was trimmed by 10 bases and J by 5 bases, leaving 15 bases between them. Germline lookup yields CDR1 LNHDA and CDR2 SQIVND (reference sequence). This clone was seen at least ten times. The antigen remains undetermined. A multiplex PCR was run with 60 Vbeta primers and 13 Jbeta primers. Some clones are missing from TCRdb's copy, which holds only in-frame ones; the method was immunoSEQ multiplex PCR. Here the sample spans 150,000 to 200,000 clones, roughly 80% being singletons. This chain uses TRBV19 with TRBJ2-7, with D possibly matching TRBD2 (5 bases). Sequencing used PBMCs. This receptor was taken from a man between 18 and 29 years old in good health and CMV-seronegative. The CDR3 region is CATKGDLNEQYF. CDR3 sequence (DNA): TGTGCCACCAAGGGAGATCTCAACGAGCAGTACTTC. The full variable domain, completed using reference TRBV19 and TRBJ2-7, is DGGITQSPKYLFRKEGQNVTLSCEQNLNHDAMYWYRQDPGQGLRLIYYSQIVNDFQKGDIAEGYSVSREKKESFPLTVTSAQKNPTAFYLCATKGDLNEQYFGPGTRLTVT.